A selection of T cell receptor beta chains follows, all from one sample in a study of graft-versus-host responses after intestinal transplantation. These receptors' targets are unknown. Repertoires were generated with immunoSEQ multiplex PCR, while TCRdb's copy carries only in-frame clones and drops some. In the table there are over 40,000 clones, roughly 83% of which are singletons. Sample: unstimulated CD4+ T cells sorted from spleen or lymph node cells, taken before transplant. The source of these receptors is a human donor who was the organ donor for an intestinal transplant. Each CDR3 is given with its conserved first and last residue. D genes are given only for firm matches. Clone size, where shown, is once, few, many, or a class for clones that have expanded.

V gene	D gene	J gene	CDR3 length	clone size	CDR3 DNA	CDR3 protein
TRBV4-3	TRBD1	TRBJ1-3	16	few	TGCGCCAGCAGCCCTGGACAGGCCCTCTCTGGAAACACCATATATTTT	CASSPGQALSGNTIYF
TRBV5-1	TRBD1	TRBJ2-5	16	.	TGCGCCAGCAGCTTCCGGACACAGGGGCTGGGGGAGACCCAGTACTTC	CASSFRTQGLGETQYF
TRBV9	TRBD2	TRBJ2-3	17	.	TGTGCCAGCAGCGAGAGCGGGGGGGTGTTGGGCACAGATACGCAGTATTTT	CASSESGGVLGTDTQYF
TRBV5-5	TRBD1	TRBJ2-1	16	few	TGTGCCAGCAGCCCAGCTACCGGGACAGCGTACAATGAGCAGTTCTTC	CASSPATGTAYNEQFF
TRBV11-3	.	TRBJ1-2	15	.	TGTGCCAGCAGCCCTATGGCGGGAGGGAACTATGGCTACACCTTC	CASSPMAGGNYGYTF
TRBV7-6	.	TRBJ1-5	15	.	TGTGCCAGCAGCCCTCAGGACTCCTCGTGGCAGCCCCAGCATTTT	CASSPQDSSWQPQHF
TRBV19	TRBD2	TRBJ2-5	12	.	TGTGCCAGTAGTAGGACTAGGGAGACCCAGTACTTC	CASSRTRETQYF
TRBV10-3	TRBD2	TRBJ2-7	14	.	TGTGCCATCAGTAGGACTAGCGGGACCTACGAGCAGTACTTC	CAISRTSGTYEQYF
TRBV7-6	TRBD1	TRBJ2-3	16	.	TGTGCCAGCAGCTTAGGAACAGGGGGCCTCACAGATACGCAGTATTTT	CASSLGTGGLTDTQYF
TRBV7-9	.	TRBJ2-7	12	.	TGTGCCAGCAGCATCCAGAACTACGAGCAGTACTTC	CASSIQNYEQYF
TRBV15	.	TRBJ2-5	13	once	TGTGCCACCAGCAGAGATCAGGGGGAGACCCAGTACTTC	CATSRDQGETQYF
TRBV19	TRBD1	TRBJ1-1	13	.	TGTGCCAGTAGTATATTCCAGGACAGGGGTGCTTTCTTT	CASSIFQDRGAFF
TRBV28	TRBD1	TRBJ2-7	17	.	TGTGCCAGCAGTCCCATATCCCCCGGGACAGGGGGCTACGAGCAGTACTTC	CASSPISPGTGGYEQYF
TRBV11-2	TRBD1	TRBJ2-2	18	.	TGTGCCAGCAGCTTGAGACAGGGCTGGGCACCGAACACCGGGGAGCTGTTTTTT	CASSLRQGWAPNTGELFF
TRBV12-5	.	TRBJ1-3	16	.	TGTGCTAGTGGTTTGGTACTCAGCAGGGCTGGAAACACCATATATTTT	CASGLVLSRAGNTIYF
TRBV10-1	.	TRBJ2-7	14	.	TGCGCCAGCAGTCCCGACAGTCCCCCCTACGAGCAGTACTTC	CASSPDSPPYEQYF
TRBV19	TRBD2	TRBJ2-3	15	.	TGTGCCAGTAATCCGGGACTAGCGGGAATGGGTACGCAGTATTTT	CASNPGLAGMGTQYF
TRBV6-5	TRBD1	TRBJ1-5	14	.	TGTGCCAGCAGTGAGACAGGGATCACCCAGCCCCAGCATTTT	CASSETGITQPQHF
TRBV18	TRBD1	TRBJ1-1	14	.	TGTGCCAGCTCACCAGACAGGGGGCCGGGTGAAGCTTTCTTT	CASSPDRGPGEAFF
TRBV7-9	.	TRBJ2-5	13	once	TGTGCCAGCAGCTTCGAAGGGGTAGAGACCCAGTACTTC	CASSFEGVETQYF
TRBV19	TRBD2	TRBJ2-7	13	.	TGTGCCAGTAGTGTTGGACTAGCCGACGAGCAGTACTTC	CASSVGLADEQYF
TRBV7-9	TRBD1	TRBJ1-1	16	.	TGTGCCAGCAGCGTGAAACAGGGGGTCTTGAACACTGAAGCTTTCTTT	CASSVKQGVLNTEAFF
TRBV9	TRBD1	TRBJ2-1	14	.	TGTGCCAGCAGCCCAGGACAGGGGAACAATGAGCAGTTCTTC	CASSPGQGNNEQFF
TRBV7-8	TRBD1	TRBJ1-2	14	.	TGTGCCAGCAGCTGGGACAGGGGCGGCTATGGCTACACCTTC	CASSWDRGGYGYTF
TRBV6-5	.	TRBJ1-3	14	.	TGTGCCAGCAGACGCACAGTGTCTGGAAACACCATATATTTT	CASRRTVSGNTIYF
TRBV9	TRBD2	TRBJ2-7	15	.	TGTGCCAGCAGCGTAGGGACTAGCGGGATATACGAGCAGTACTTC	CASSVGTSGIYEQYF
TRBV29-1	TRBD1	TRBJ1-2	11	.	TGCAGCGCTGGACAGGGGGGAGGCTACACCTTC	CSAGQGGGYTF
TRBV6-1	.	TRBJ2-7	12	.	TGTGCCAGCATTAAGACATCATACGAGCAGTACTTC	CASIKTSYEQYF
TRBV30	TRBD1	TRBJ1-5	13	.	TGTGCCTGGAGTACCAGGGGGGATCAGCCCCAGCATTTT	CAWSTRGDQPQHF
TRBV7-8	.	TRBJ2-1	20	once	TGTGCCAGCAACCTTACGACCAGCTTAGGGGGGGCCTGTAGGGCGAATGAGCAGTTCTTC	CASNLTTSLGGACRANEQFF
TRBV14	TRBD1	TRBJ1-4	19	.	TGTGCCAGCAGCCAAGATTGGGGGACAGGGATTACAACTAATGAAAAACTGTTTTTT	CASSQDWGTGITTNEKLFF
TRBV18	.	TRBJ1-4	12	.	TGTGCCAGCTCTCCAGCGGGGGAACTACTGTTTTTT	CASSPAGELLFF
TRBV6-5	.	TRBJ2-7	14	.	TGTGCCAGCAGCCCAACTCCAGGGTCGGGAGAGCAGTACTTC	CASSPTPGSGEQYF
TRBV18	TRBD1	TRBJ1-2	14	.	TGTGCCAGCTCCCCAGGACAGGGTGACTATGGCTACACCTTC	CASSPGQGDYGYTF
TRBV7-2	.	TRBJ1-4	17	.	TGTGCCAGCAGCAAAGAGCGGGGGAAGGCAACTAATGAAAAACTGTTTTTT	CASSKERGKATNEKLFF
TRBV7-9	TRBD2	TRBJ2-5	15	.	TGTGCCAGCAGCTTAGGGACTAGCGGGAGAGAGACCCAGTACTTC	CASSLGTSGRETQYF
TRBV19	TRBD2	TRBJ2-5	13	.	TGTGCCAGTAGTTCTGCGGGAGGAGAGACCCAGTACTTC	CASSSAGGETQYF
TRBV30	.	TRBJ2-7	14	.	TGTGCCTGTACTTTTGGCAGGGGGGCGAACGAGCAGTACTTC	CACTFGRGANEQYF
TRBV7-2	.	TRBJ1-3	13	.	TGTGCCAGCAGGAACCTCTCTCGAAACACCATATATTTT	CASRNLSRNTIYF
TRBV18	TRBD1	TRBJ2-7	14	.	TGTGCCAGCTCAAAGACAGGGGGCAGCGACGAGCAGTACTTC	CASSKTGGSDEQYF
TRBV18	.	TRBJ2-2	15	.	TGTGCCAGCTCACCCCCGGGAAGAGGCACCGGGGAGCTGTTTTTT	CASSPPGRGTGELFF
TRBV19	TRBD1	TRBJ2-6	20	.	TGTGCCAGTAGGAGAAGGGGACAGGGGGCGTCAGACTCTGGGGCCAACGTCCTGACTTTC	CASRRRGQGASDSGANVLTF
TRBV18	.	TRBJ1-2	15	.	TGTGCCAGCTCACCAAATCGGGCCGACGGGGGCGGCTACACCTTC	CASSPNRADGGGYTF
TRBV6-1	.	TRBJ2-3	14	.	TGTGCCAGCAGTGAAGTAGGAGGCTCAGATACGCAGTATTTT	CASSEVGGSDTQYF
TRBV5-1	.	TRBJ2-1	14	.	TGCGCCAGCAGCGAAGGACCCGGCTACAATGAGCAGTTCTTC	CASSEGPGYNEQFF
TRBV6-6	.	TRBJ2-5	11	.	TGTGCCAGCAGCCTCAGGGAGACCCAGTACTTC	CASSLRETQYF
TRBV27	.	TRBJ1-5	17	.	TGTGCCAGCAGTTTATATCTCCCCGCGGATAGCAATCAGCCCCAGCATTTT	CASSLYLPADSNQPQHF
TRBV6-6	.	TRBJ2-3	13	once	TGTGCCAGCAGTTACTCGAGCGGGCATCTTGGGTATTTT	CASSYSSGHLGYF